This is a list of T cell receptor beta chains from one sample in a study of blood T cell repertoires in COVID-19. Sequenced by immunoSEQ multiplex PCR; TCRdb stores in-frame clones only, minus some. Among some 130,000 clones, 85% to 90% were seen once, and the ten largest hold roughly 4%. The specimen was peripheral blood. Receptors originate from a man in his sixties with COVID-19, enrolled during active disease. Both conserved end residues are part of each CDR3. A D gene is named only where the DNA matches it firmly. The size of a clone is reported for some rows only, either as once, few or many, or as a class for expanded clones.

NA	TRBV7-2	TRBJ1-1	NA	CASSLGRPTEAFF	TGTGCCAGCAGCTTAGGGAGACCCACTGAAGCTTTCTTT
NA	TRBV2	TRBJ2-5	NA	CASRRGGGSETQYF	TGTGCCAGCAGACGAGGGGGGGGTTCAGAGACCCAGTACTTC
TRBD1	TRBV7-2	TRBJ1-3	NA	CASSLLQGARGNTIYF	TGTGCCAGCAGCCTTCTACAGGGGGCGCGCGGAAACACCATATATTTT
TRBD2	TRBV9	TRBJ2-1	NA	CASSEGLAGVFLYNEQFF	TGTGCCAGCAGCGAGGGACTAGCGGGGGTCTTCTTATACAATGAGCAGTTCTTC
TRBD1	TRBV12-5	TRBJ1-6	NA	CASGPPGGRSPLHF	TGTGCTAGTGGTCCCCCAGGGGGGAGGTCACCCCTCCACTTT
NA	TRBV18	TRBJ1-5	once	CASSPPGESSYSNQPQHF	TGTGCCAGCTCACCACCGGGAGAGTCCTCGTATAGCAATCAGCCCCAGCATTTT
TRBD1	TRBV15	TRBJ2-3	NA	CATSRGGPGGAKDTQYF	TGTGCCACCAGCAGAGGCGGCCCAGGGGGCGCCAAAGATACGCAGTATTTT
NA	TRBV2	TRBJ1-5	NA	CASSDRSQPQHF	TGTGCCAGCAGTGATAGGAGTCAGCCCCAGCATTTT
TRBD2	TRBV5-1	TRBJ2-2	NA	CASSLAGRVTGELFF	TGCGCCAGCAGCTTGGCGGGGAGGGTCACCGGGGAGCTGTTTTTT
NA	TRBV7-6	TRBJ1-1	NA	CASSPQGGANTEAFF	TGTGCCAGCAGCCCGCAGGGAGGCGCGAACACTGAAGCTTTCTTT
NA	TRBV5-1	TRBJ2-1	NA	CASSPSNEQFF	TGCGCCAGCAGCCCATCCAATGAGCAGTTCTTC
TRBD1	TRBV7-9	TRBJ1-4	NA	CASSLDRGNEKLFF	TGTGCCAGCAGCTTGGACAGGGGTAATGAAAAACTGTTTTTT
TRBD1	TRBV5-1	TRBJ1-2	NA	CASSLDQGAYGYTF	TGCGCCAGCAGCTTGGATCAGGGGGCCTATGGCTACACCTTC
NA	TRBV6-5	TRBJ2-2	NA	CASGRGDLPGELFF	TGTGCCAGCGGCCGCGGGGATCTCCCCGGGGAGCTGTTTTTT
NA	TRBV19	TRBJ1-1	NA	CASSIGVNTEAFF	TGTGCCAGTAGTATCGGTGTGAACACTGAAGCTTTCTTT
NA	TRBV21-1	TRBJ2-1	NA	CASSSRRVSNEQFF	TGTGCCAGCAGCTCTCGCAGGGTTTCGAATGAGCAGTTCTTC
TRBD1	TRBV5-4	TRBJ1-2	NA	CASSPPGTANYYGYTF	TGTGCCAGCAGCCCTCCCGGGACAGCGAATTACTATGGCTACACCTTC
NA	TRBV18	TRBJ1-1	once	CASSPGQGTEAFF	TGTGCCAGCTCACCGGGGCAGGGCACTGAAGCTTTCTTT
NA	TRBV7-2	TRBJ1-5	NA	CASSGDSSNQPQHF	TGTGCCAGCAGCGGAGACAGTAGCAATCAGCCCCAGCATTTT
NA	TRBV5-6	TRBJ1-1	NA	CASSLGSGDTEAFF	TGTGCCAGCAGCTTGGGTTCGGGGGACACTGAAGCTTTCTTT
TRBD1	TRBV19	TRBJ1-6	NA	CASSFRDSNSPLHF	TGTGCCAGTAGTTTTCGGGACAGTAATTCACCCCTCCACTTT
TRBD1	TRBV27	TRBJ2-4	NA	CASSTRTGFLAKNIQYF	TGTGCCAGCAGTACCCGGACAGGTTTCCTAGCCAAAAACATTCAGTACTTC
TRBD1	TRBV19	TRBJ1-1	NA	CASSRTGVVKAFF	TGTGCCAGTAGCCGTACAGGGGTGGTAAAAGCTTTCTTT
NA	TRBV10-3	TRBJ1-2	NA	CAISAPQGSYGYTF	TGTGCCATCAGCGCACCCCAGGGTTCCTATGGCTACACCTTC
TRBD1	TRBV7-9	TRBJ1-2	NA	CASSLGTGANGYTF	TGTGCCAGCAGCTTAGGGACAGGGGCGAATGGCTACACCTTC
NA	TRBV20-1	TRBJ1-2	NA	CSALSPGGYTF	TGCAGTGCTCTATCCCCCGGGGGCTACACCTTC